This T cell receptor beta chain was retrieved from a study of shared clonotypes between healthy human individuals. Generated by immunoSEQ multiplex PCR, the TCRdb table keeps only in-frame clones and is missing some. The repertoire holds 1 million to 1.3 million clones, with around 78% as singletons. Germline V lookup: CDR1 LNHNV, CDR2 YYDKDF (reference sequence). The CDR3 runs 14 residues. The ends were cut back, 8 bases at V and 4 bases at J, with 18 bases in the middle. Specimen: memory CD4+ T cells from PBMCs. Subset indicated: CD45RA-negative fraction. This TCR was sampled from a man between 18 and 29 years old in good health. Some clones in this sample may be carry-over from other donors' samples. The chain recombines TRBV15 with TRBJ2-7; D might be TRBD2 (6 bases). CDR3 region: CATAAGGMEYEQYF. DNA of the CDR3: TGTGCCACCGCAGCTGGGGGGATGGAGTACGAGCAGTACTTC.